This is a list of T cell receptor beta chains from one sample in a study of shared clonotypes between healthy human individuals. TCRdb's copy holds only in-frame clones and misses some; the assay was immunoSEQ multiplex PCR. Of about 2.4 million clones listed, around 94% are singletons. The specimen was naive CD4+ T cells sorted from blood. All receptors come from a man younger than 35 in good health. Both conserved end residues are trimmed from each CDR3. Each record gives: V gene, clone size, D gene, J gene, CDR3 length, CDR3 protein. A D gene is named only where the DNA matches it firmly. Size tells how often a clone was seen (once, few, many) or the class of an expanded clone, and some rows leave it out.

V gene: TRBV6-6
clone size: once
D gene: NA
J gene: TRBJ2-1
CDR3 length: 12
CDR3 protein: ASSPGPRYNEQF

V gene: TRBV5-1
clone size: NA
D gene: TRBD2
J gene: TRBJ2-1
CDR3 length: 14
CDR3 protein: ASSLGASGRANEQF

V gene: TRBV10-2
clone size: NA
D gene: NA
J gene: TRBJ2-1
CDR3 length: 10
CDR3 protein: ASSAPSNEQF

V gene: TRBV27
clone size: NA
D gene: NA
J gene: TRBJ2-1
CDR3 length: 11
CDR3 protein: ASSRSQGRESF

V gene: TRBV5-1
clone size: NA
D gene: TRBD1
J gene: TRBJ2-2
CDR3 length: 14
CDR3 protein: ASSHRGTGASGELF

V gene: TRBV5-4
clone size: few
D gene: TRBD1
J gene: TRBJ1-1
CDR3 length: 11
CDR3 protein: ASSFGQGTEAF

V gene: TRBV11-2
clone size: NA
D gene: TRBD2
J gene: TRBJ2-1
CDR3 length: 12
CDR3 protein: ASSSPLGRNEQF

V gene: TRBV30
clone size: NA
D gene: NA
J gene: TRBJ1-5
CDR3 length: 12
CDR3 protein: AWSVGGGNQPQH

V gene: TRBV30
clone size: NA
D gene: TRBD1
J gene: TRBJ1-6
CDR3 length: 11
CDR3 protein: AWVGQGGSPLH

V gene: TRBV5-1
clone size: once
D gene: NA
J gene: TRBJ2-3
CDR3 length: 12
CDR3 protein: ASSFKSAGDTQY

V gene: TRBV5-4
clone size: NA
D gene: NA
J gene: TRBJ2-1
CDR3 length: 14
CDR3 protein: ASSSGTVSSYNEQF

V gene: TRBV18
clone size: NA
D gene: NA
J gene: TRBJ2-3
CDR3 length: 12
CDR3 protein: ASSLRGYTDTQY

V gene: TRBV19
clone size: NA
D gene: NA
J gene: TRBJ2-2
CDR3 length: 10
CDR3 protein: ASSIQQTQLF

V gene: TRBV5-4
clone size: NA
D gene: TRBD1
J gene: TRBJ2-5
CDR3 length: 13
CDR3 protein: ASSLQGAGQETQY

V gene: TRBV19
clone size: NA
D gene: NA
J gene: TRBJ1-1
CDR3 length: 10
CDR3 protein: ASSILGAGAF

V gene: TRBV30
clone size: NA
D gene: TRBD1
J gene: TRBJ1-1
CDR3 length: 13
CDR3 protein: AWSVLPGQDTEAF

V gene: TRBV5-1
clone size: NA
D gene: TRBD2
J gene: TRBJ2-5
CDR3 length: 13
CDR3 protein: ASSRRTSGQETQY

V gene: TRBV6-1
clone size: once
D gene: NA
J gene: TRBJ1-3
CDR3 length: 13
CDR3 protein: ASRETPGPGNTIY

V gene: TRBV27
clone size: NA
D gene: NA
J gene: TRBJ2-2
CDR3 length: 13
CDR3 protein: ASSLEDRNTGELF

V gene: TRBV28
clone size: NA
D gene: NA
J gene: TRBJ2-7
CDR3 length: 11
CDR3 protein: ASSFTSANEQY

V gene: TRBV27
clone size: once
D gene: NA
J gene: TRBJ2-1
CDR3 length: 11
CDR3 protein: ASSFGLYNEQF

V gene: TRBV29-1
clone size: NA
D gene: NA
J gene: TRBJ1-2
CDR3 length: 11
CDR3 protein: SDLKCHQVGYT

V gene: TRBV7-9
clone size: NA
D gene: NA
J gene: TRBJ2-7
CDR3 length: 12
CDR3 protein: ASSPSGKPWEQY

V gene: TRBV5-6
clone size: NA
D gene: TRBD1
J gene: TRBJ2-1
CDR3 length: 12
CDR3 protein: ASFDRASYNEQF